The 32 T cell receptor beta chains listed next were all sequenced from one sample in a study of T cell responses to AZD1222 COVID-19 vaccine. Method: immunoSEQ multiplex PCR; TCRdb's copy keeps in-frame clones and lacks some. The table records 180,000 or so clones, about nine tenths of them present only once. Sequencing used peripheral blood, obtained 28 days after the second AZD1222 dose. The receptor set was obtained from an adult who received the AZD1222 COVID-19 vaccine.

The chain recombines TRBV29-1 with TRBJ1-2, with D maybe TRBD1 (6 bases). This CDR3 comprises 12 residues. V was trimmed by 4 bases and J by 4 bases, leaving 10 bases between them. From germline, CDR1 is SQVTM and CDR2 ANQGSEA. For the CDR3, the DNA is TGCAGCGTTGGGGACACCCTCTATGGCTACACCTTC. This encodes CSVGDTLYGYTF. The full variable domain, rest sourced from reference TRBV29-1 and TRBJ1-2, is SAVISQKPSRDICQRGTSLTIQCQVDSQVTMMFWYRQQPGQSLTLIATANQGSEATYESGFVIDKFPISRPNLTFSTLTVSNMSPEDSSIYLCSVGDTLYGYTFGSGTRLTVV.

V and J are TRBV5-1 and TRBJ1-4, with 8 bases that match TRBD1. Germline lookup yields CDR1 SGHRS and CDR2 YFSETQ. This CDR3 has 14 residues. V lost 7 bases, J lost 5 bases, and 7 bases stayed unmatched. CDR3 in DNA: TGCGCCAGCGTTCCGGGACAGGAGAATGAAAAACTGTTTTTT. It encodes CASVPGQENEKLFF.

The chain uses TRBV6-5 and TRBJ1-1; no definite D call. There are 14 residues in the CDR3. The V gene lost 7 bases and the J gene lost 0 bases, with 12 bases spanning the gap. Germline V gives CDR1 MNHEY, CDR2 SVGAGI. The CDR3 DNA reads TGTGCCAGCAAGGCCAGGACTATGAACACTGAAGCTTTCTTT. As protein: CASKARTMNTEAFF.

The V call is TRBV4-2, the J call TRBJ1-4; TRBD1 matches at 9 bases. CDR1 is LGHNA, CDR2 YNFKEQ, per germline. The length of the CDR3 is 18 residues. V trimming: 1 base; J trimming: 8 bases; junction bases outside the gene matches: 14. The CDR3 nucleotides are TGTGCCAGCAGCCAAGTCGATTGGGGACAGGGCAAGGGAGAAAAACTGTTTTTT. Translated, it gives CASSQVDWGQGKGEKLFF.

This rearrangement joins TRBV3-1 (or the pseudogene TRBV3-2) to TRBJ1-2; tentative D call: TRBD1 (6 bases). Per germline, CDR1 LGHDT and CDR2 YNNKEL (reference sequence). V was cut by 4 bases and J by 5 bases, with 11 bases left in between. The CDR3 length is 13 residues. CDR3 in amino acids: CASSLQGNYGYTF. DNA for the CDR3: TGTGCCAGCAGCCTACAGGGTAATTATGGCTACACCTTC.

This chain joins TRBV3-1 (or the pseudogene TRBV3-2) and TRBJ2-3; 12 nucleotides line up with TRBD2. Germline assignment: CDR1 LGHDT and CDR2 YNNKEL (reference sequence). With 0 bases clipped from V and 6 bases from J, the junction kept 4 bases outside the gene matches. The CDR3 runs 16 residues. The CDR3 protein is CASSQDLLAGGDTQYF. The CDR3 DNA is TGTGCCAGCAGCCAAGATCTCCTAGCGGGAGGGGATACGCAGTATTTT.

J is TRBJ1-1 and V is TRBV6-5; D gene ambiguous. The CDR3 has 13 residues. The V gene lost 2 bases and the J gene lost 2 bases, with 6 bases spanning the gap. In germline, CDR1 is MNHEY, CDR2 SVGAGI. The CDR3 DNA follows: TGTGCCAGCAGTTACATGAAAAACACTGAAGCTTTCTTT. Its protein product is CASSYMKNTEAFF.

This clone has just one count. The chain employs TRBV27 and TRBJ1-6; D is possibly TRBD1 (5 bases). Per the germline V gene, CDR1 is MNHEY and CDR2 is SMNVEV (reference sequence). The CDR3 runs to 14 residues. Trimming left V 8 bases short and J 10 bases short, with 18 bases between. Here the CDR3 DNA reads TGTGCCAGCGGTGTTCTGGGGGTGGACTCACCCCTCCACTTT. Protein sequence: CASGVLGVDSPLHF.

The genes are TRBV30 and TRBJ1-4, with unresolved D. With 0 bases removed from V and 12 bases from J, the gap between germline ends came to 11 bases. CDR1 is GTSNPN, CDR2 SVGIG, per germline (reference sequence). The CDR3 is 12 amino acids. As DNA, the CDR3 is TGTGCCTGGAGTGTACGAACAGCAGAACTGTTTTTT. Protein product: CAWSVRTAELFF.

This chain connects TRBV14 to TRBJ1-1; tentative D call: TRBD1 (6 bases). In germline, CDR1 is SGHDN, CDR2 FVKESK. The CDR3 extends over 15 amino acids. V was pared by 4 bases and J by 9 bases, with 21 bases between. In nucleotides, the CDR3 is TGTGCCAGCAGCCCCCGGACAGACTATTATTTTAAAGCTTTCTTT. Translation: CASSPRTDYYFKAFF.

This chain's CDR3 is CASSSGTEVSYEQYF. DNA for the CDR3: TGTGCCAGCAGCTCCGGGACCGAAGTCTCCTACGAGCAGTACTTC. V usage is TRBV6-5 and J usage is TRBJ2-7; D is possibly TRBD1 or TRBD2 (5 bases each). Looked up from germline, CDR1 is MNHEY and CDR2 is SVGAGI. V was pared by 6 bases and J by 0 bases, with 15 bases between. The CDR3 contains 15 residues.

The genes are TRBV7-9 and TRBJ2-2, with 9 bases matching TRBD2. CDR1 SEHNR and CDR2 FQNEAQ come from the germline V gene (reference sequence). The CDR3 consists of 15 residues. Trimming at V came to 5 bases and at J to 6 bases, leaving 7 bases not matched to a gene. This chain's CDR3 is CASSRKIAGAGELFF. In nucleotides, the CDR3 is TGTGCCAGCAGCAGAAAAATAGCGGGAGCCGGGGAGCTGTTTTTT.

About this clone itself: The sample has other DNA sequences that encode this CDR3 too. The V gene is TRBV30, the J gene TRBJ1-5; perhaps TRBD1 as D (6 bases). V lost 0 bases and J 0 bases, leaving 15 bases between the germline ends. Per germline, CDR1 GTSNPN and CDR2 SVGIG (reference sequence). This CDR3 has 17 residues. The CDR3 DNA sequence: TGTGCCTGGAGTGTTTCCAGGGGACCTTATAGCAATCAGCCCCAGCATTTT. Translating gives CAWSVSRGPYSNQPQHF.

The CDR3: CASSPGASGRINEQFF. The CDR3 DNA follows: TGTGCCAGCAGCCCGGGGGCTAGCGGGAGAATCAATGAGCAGTTCTTC. The chain is built from TRBV7-3 and TRBJ2-1; 10 bases map to TRBD2. Germline V gives CDR1 SGHTA, CDR2 FQGTGA. With 5 bases clipped from V and 6 bases from J, the junction kept 10 bases outside the gene matches. This CDR3 region has 16 residues. Complete variable domain (other parts from reference TRBV7-3 and TRBJ2-1): GAGVSQTPSNKVTEKGKYVELRCDPISGHTALYWYRQSLGQGPEFLIYFQGTGAADDSGLPNDRFFAVRPEGSVSTLKIQRTERGDSAVYLCASSPGASGRINEQFFGPGTRLTVL.

CDR3: CAILPTDIPGQGIYEQYF. In DNA form, the CDR3 reads TGTGCCATACTACCGACCGATATACCGGGACAGGGGATCTACGAGCAGTACTTC. The chain is built from TRBV6-4 and TRBJ2-7, with 10 bases aligning to TRBD1. This CDR3 is built from 18 residues. Trimming at V came to 10 bases and at J to 3 bases, leaving 21 bases not matched to a gene. Germline CDR1 MRHNA, CDR2 SNTAGT.

J is TRBJ1-3 and V is TRBV7-6; perhaps TRBD1 as D (6 bases). The CDR3 totals 17 residues. From germline, CDR1 is SGHVS and CDR2 FNYEAQ. The V and J ends lost 2 bases and 0 bases respectively, with 14 bases between them. The chain's CDR3 is CASSLSTGTSSGNTIYF. The CDR3 DNA follows: TGTGCCAGCAGCTTAAGCACAGGGACTTCCTCTGGAAACACCATATATTTT. Combining the CDR3 with reference TRBV7-6 and TRBJ1-3 gives the whole variable domain GAGVSQSPRYKVTKRGQDVALRCDPISGHVSLYWYRQALGQGPEFLTYFNYEAQQDKSGLPNDRFSAERPEGSISTLTIQRTEQRDSAMYRCASSLSTGTSSGNTIYFGEGSWLTVV.

The chain combines TRBV30 with TRBJ1-6; D may be TRBD1 (5 bases). The CDR3 loop spans 14 amino acids. The germline gives CDR1 GTSNPN, CDR2 SVGIG (reference sequence). Trimming pared 5 bases from V and 12 bases from J, leaving 20 bases between. CDR3 protein: CAWGRGRGGIPLHF. Here the CDR3 DNA reads TGTGCCTGGGGCCGCGGAAGGGGAGGGATACCCCTCCACTTT.

V gene TRBV7-2 combines with J gene TRBJ1-2, with 8 bases lining up with TRBD1. Germline V lookup: CDR1 SGHTA, CDR2 FQGNSA. The CDR3 length is 13 residues. With 5 bases clipped from V and 7 bases from J, the junction kept 6 bases outside the gene matches. The CDR3 region has the DNA TGTGCCAGCAGCCCCCGGACAGGGATTGGCTACACCTTC. Residues: CASSPRTGIGYTF.

J is TRBJ2-7 and V is TRBV2, with a weak D call TRBD1 (7 bases). The V and J ends lost 2 bases and 6 bases respectively, with 20 bases between them. This CDR3 is built from 16 residues. Per the germline V gene, CDR1 is SNHLY and CDR2 is FYNNEI. In DNA, the CDR3 is TGTGCCAGCAGTGAACAGGGGGGAAGCTCCTCACCCGAGCAGTACTTC. Residues: CASSEQGGSSSPEQYF.

V gene TRBV19 combines with J gene TRBJ2-3; unclear D gene. The V gene lost 3 bases and the J gene lost 2 bases, with 6 bases spanning the gap. Germline V lookup: CDR1 LNHDA, CDR2 SQIVND (reference sequence). The CDR3 has 13 residues. CDR3 DNA: TGTGCCAGTAGTATTGTGAACACAGATACGCAGTATTTT. Its protein product is CASSIVNTDTQYF.

This chain uses TRBV2 with TRBJ1-5; weak D call: TRBD1 (6 bases). V lost 6 bases and J lost 0, with 9 bases in between. Germline CDR1 is SNHLY and CDR2 is FYNNEI. This CDR3 region has 14 residues. DNA for the CDR3: TGTGCCAGCAGCCGGGGGCTTAGCAATCAGCCCCAGCATTTT. Translation gives CASSRGLSNQPQHF.

The rearrangement joins TRBV6-5 to TRBJ1-1; D possibly corresponds to TRBD1 (5 bases). Germline CDR1 and CDR2: MNHEY and SVGAGI. This CDR3 spans 15 amino acids. V was shortened by 7 bases and J by 1 base, with 16 bases between the two germline ends. The DNA of the CDR3 is TGTGCCAGCACCCTTGGGGGTGATTGGAACACTGAAGCTTTCTTT. Amino acids: CASTLGGDWNTEAFF.

V is TRBV15 and J is TRBJ1-5; D possibly corresponds to TRBD1 (6 bases). Germline lookup yields CDR1 LNHNV and CDR2 YYDKDF (reference sequence). V was trimmed by 0 bases and J by 4 bases, leaving 19 bases between them. The length of the CDR3 is 18 residues. The CDR3 DNA sequence: TGTGCCACCAGCAGAGATCGGGAGGGTTACAGGGCTAATCAGCCCCAGCATTTT. This sequence encodes CATSRDREGYRANQPQHF.

The chain combines TRBV18 with TRBJ1-1; D is unclear. Trimming took 3 bases from V and 1 from J, leaving 15 bases between them. The CDR3 has 16 amino acids. Germline V gene data show CDR1 as KGHSH and CDR2 as LQKENI. The DNA of the CDR3 is TGTGCCAGCTCACCTCAAAGAGGACGGACGAACACTGAAGCTTTCTTT. Amino acids: CASSPQRGRTNTEAFF.

This chain joins TRBV6-5 and TRBJ1-5; D not certain. CDR1 MNHEY and CDR2 SVGAGI come from the germline V gene. Trimming pared 6 bases from V and 0 bases from J, leaving 12 bases between. The CDR3 is 15 amino acids. The CDR3 reads CASRPSRNSNQPQHF. In DNA, the CDR3 is TGTGCCAGCAGACCCTCACGGAATAGCAATCAGCCCCAGCATTTT.

This clone was counted a single time. V gene TRBV19 combines with J gene TRBJ1-5; maybe TRBD1 (6 bases). V was cut by 5 bases and J by 6 bases, with 14 bases left in between. CDR3 length: 14 amino acids. Germline lookup yields CDR1 LNHDA and CDR2 SQIVND (reference sequence). CDR3 region: CASSRGTSSQPQHF. For the CDR3, the DNA is TGTGCCAGTAGTCGTGGGACATCTAGTCAGCCCCAGCATTTT.

The rearrangement links TRBV3-1 (or the pseudogene TRBV3-2) to TRBJ1-2; D is unresolved. The CDR3 has 13 amino acids. V gave up 3 bases and J gave up 2 bases, with 7 bases separating them. Germline V gene sequence: CDR1 LGHDT, CDR2 YNNKEL (reference sequence). The CDR3 DNA sequence: TGTGCCAGCAGCCAGAACCAAAACTATGGCTACACCTTC. Protein sequence: CASSQNQNYGYTF.

The rearrangement joins TRBV13 to TRBJ2-7, with 9 bases that match TRBD1. The CDR3 sequence is 14 residues long. J lost 5 bases, V lost 3 bases, and 5 bases had no gene match. Looked up from germline, CDR1 is PRHDT and CDR2 is FYEKMQ (reference sequence). In nucleotides, the CDR3 is TGTGCCAGCAGCTTCCGGGACAGGGCCCACGAGCAGTACTTC. Translating it yields CASSFRDRAHEQYF. The entire variable domain, with the rest obtained from reference TRBV13 and TRBJ2-7, is as follows: AAGVIQSPRHLIKEKRETATLKCYPIPRHDTVYWYQQGPGQDPQFLISFYEKMQSDKGSIPDRFSAQQFSDYHSELNMSSLELGDSALYFCASSFRDRAHEQYFGPGTRLTVT.

This chain joins TRBV27 and TRBJ1-2, with a tentative D call TRBD1 (5 bases). V lost 6 bases and J 4 bases, leaving 15 bases between the germline ends. Germline V CDR1 and CDR2: MNHEY, SMNVEV (reference sequence). The CDR3 consists of 14 residues. The CDR3 loop is CASSLRQGVYGYTF. For the CDR3, the DNA is TGTGCCAGCAGCCTCAGGCAGGGAGTCTATGGCTACACCTTC.

This rearrangement joins TRBV7-2 to TRBJ1-3; D is perhaps TRBD1 (5 bases). Germline V CDR1 and CDR2: SGHTA, FQGNSA. The CDR3 consists of 15 residues. The V and J ends lost 5 bases and 0 bases respectively, with 11 bases between them. The CDR3 loop reads CASSPGRSSGNTIYF. The CDR3 nucleotides are TGTGCCAGCAGCCCGGGACGGAGCTCTGGAAACACCATATATTTT. The entire variable domain, with the rest obtained from reference TRBV7-2 and TRBJ1-3, is as follows: GAGVSQSPSNKVTEKGKDVELRCDPISGHTALYWYRQSLGQGLEFLIYFQGNSAPDKSGLPSDRFSAERTGGSVSTLTIQRTQQEDSAVYLCASSPGRSSGNTIYFGEGSWLTVV.

The chain employs TRBV10-1 and TRBJ2-7; D is unresolved. The CDR3 totals 15 residues. The germline V gene encodes CDR1 WNHNN and CDR2 SYGVQD (reference sequence). Between the trimmed V and J ends, which lost 6 bases and 2 bases, there was a span of 17 bases. The CDR3 sequence is CASRPKAMGTYEQYF. The CDR3, as DNA: TGCGCCAGCAGACCGAAGGCTATGGGAACCTACGAGCAGTACTTC.

The chain uses TRBV9 and TRBJ2-7, with TRBD1 identical over 8 bases. This CDR3 region has 14 residues. Germline V lookup: CDR1 SGDLS, CDR2 YYNGEE. V trimming: 0 bases; J trimming: 4 bases; junction bases outside the gene matches: 3. DNA for the CDR3: TGTGCCAGCAGCGTAGGGACAGGGCATTACGAGCAGTACTTC. The encoded protein is CASSVGTGHYEQYF.